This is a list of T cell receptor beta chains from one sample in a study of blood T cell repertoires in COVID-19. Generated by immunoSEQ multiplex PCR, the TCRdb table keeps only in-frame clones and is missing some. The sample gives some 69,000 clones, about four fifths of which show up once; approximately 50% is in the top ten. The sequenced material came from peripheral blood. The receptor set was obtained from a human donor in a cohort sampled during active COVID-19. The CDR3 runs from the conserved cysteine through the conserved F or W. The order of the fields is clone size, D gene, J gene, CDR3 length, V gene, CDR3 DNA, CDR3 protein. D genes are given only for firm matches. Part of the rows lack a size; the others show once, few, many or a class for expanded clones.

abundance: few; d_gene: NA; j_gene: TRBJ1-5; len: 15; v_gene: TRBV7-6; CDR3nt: TGTGCCAGCAGCCAGGACAGTAGAAGCAATCAGCCCCAGCATTTT; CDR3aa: CASSQDSRSNQPQHF
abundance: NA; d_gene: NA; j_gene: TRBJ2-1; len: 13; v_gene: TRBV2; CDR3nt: TGTGCCAGCAGTGAAGGGCGGGCGGGCCAGGAGTTCTTC; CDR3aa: CASSEGRAGQEFF
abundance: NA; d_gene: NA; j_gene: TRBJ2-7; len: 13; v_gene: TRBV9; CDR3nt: TGTGCCAGCAGCGAAGGGACATCTGGGGAGCAGTACTTC; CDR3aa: CASSEGTSGEQYF
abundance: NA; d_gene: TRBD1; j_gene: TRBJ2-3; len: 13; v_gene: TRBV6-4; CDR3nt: TGTGCCAGCAGCGTGACAGGGGGAGATACGCAGTATTTT; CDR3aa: CASSVTGGDTQYF
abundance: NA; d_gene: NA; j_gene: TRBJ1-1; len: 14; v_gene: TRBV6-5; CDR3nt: TGTGCCAGCCGCGTGGTAACAGGGAGCACTGAAGCTTTCTTT; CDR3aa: CASRVVTGSTEAFF
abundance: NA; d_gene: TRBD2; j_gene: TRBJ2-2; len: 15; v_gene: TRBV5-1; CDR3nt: TGCGCCAGCAGCTTGGTGAGCGGGAGGATCGGGGAGCTGTTTTTT; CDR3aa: CASSLVSGRIGELFF
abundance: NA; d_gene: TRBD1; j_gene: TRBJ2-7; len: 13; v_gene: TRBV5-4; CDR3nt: TGTGCCAGCAGCCCGGGACAGGACTACGAGCAGTACTTC; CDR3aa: CASSPGQDYEQYF
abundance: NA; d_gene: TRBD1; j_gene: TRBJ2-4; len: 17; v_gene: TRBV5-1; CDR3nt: TGCGCCAGCAGCTTGGTTCCGGGACAGGGGGCTCAGAACATTCAGTACTTC; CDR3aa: CASSLVPGQGAQNIQYF
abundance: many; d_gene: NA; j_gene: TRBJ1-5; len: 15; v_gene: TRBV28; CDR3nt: TGTGCCAGCAGTCCCCAGGGTGCGGGGTATCAGCCCCAGCATTTT; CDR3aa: CASSPQGAGYQPQHF
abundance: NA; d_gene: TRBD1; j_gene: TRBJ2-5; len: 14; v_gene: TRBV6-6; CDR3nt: TGTGCCAGCAGTTTGGACAGGGGAATCGGGACCCAGTACTTC; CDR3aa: CASSLDRGIGTQYF
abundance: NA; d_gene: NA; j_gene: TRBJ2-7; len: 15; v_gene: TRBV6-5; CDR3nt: TGTGCCAGCAGTCTAACGCGGGACCTAAACTACGAGCAGTACTTC; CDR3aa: CASSLTRDLNYEQYF
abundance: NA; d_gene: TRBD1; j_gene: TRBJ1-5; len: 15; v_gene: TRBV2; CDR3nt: TGTGCCAGCAGCGTCGGACAGGGGGCGAGGGAGCCCCAGCATTTT; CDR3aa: CASSVGQGAREPQHF
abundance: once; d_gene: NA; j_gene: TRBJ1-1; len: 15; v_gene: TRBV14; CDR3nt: TGTGCCAGCAGCCAGCTTCAGGGGCCCTACACTGAAGCTTTCTTT; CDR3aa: CASSQLQGPYTEAFF
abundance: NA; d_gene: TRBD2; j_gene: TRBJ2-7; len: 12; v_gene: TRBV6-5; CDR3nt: TGTGCCACGCGGCTAGCGGGAGGCGAGCAGTACTTC; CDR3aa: CATRLAGGEQYF
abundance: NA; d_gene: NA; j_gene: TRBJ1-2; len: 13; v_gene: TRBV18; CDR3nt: TGTGCCAGCTCACACGACCCCAGCGGAGGCTACACCTTC; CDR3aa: CASSHDPSGGYTF
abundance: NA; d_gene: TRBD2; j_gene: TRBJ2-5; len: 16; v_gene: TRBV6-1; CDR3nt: TGTGCCAGCAGTGAATTCGGGCGGGGGGGCCTAGAGACCCAGTACTTC; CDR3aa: CASSEFGRGGLETQYF
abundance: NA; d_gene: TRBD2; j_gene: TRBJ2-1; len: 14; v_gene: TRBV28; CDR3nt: TGTGCCAGCAGTTTTATCGGGGGGAACAATGAGCAGTTCTTC; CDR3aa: CASSFIGGNNEQFF
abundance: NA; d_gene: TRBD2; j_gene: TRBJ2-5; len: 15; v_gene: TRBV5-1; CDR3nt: TGCGCCAGCAGTCGGACTAGCGGGAATCAAGAGACCCAGTACTTC; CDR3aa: CASSRTSGNQETQYF
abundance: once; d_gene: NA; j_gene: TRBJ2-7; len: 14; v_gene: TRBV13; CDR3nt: TGTGCCAGCAGCCCACGGGACTCGTCCTACGAGCAGTACTTC; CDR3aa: CASSPRDSSYEQYF
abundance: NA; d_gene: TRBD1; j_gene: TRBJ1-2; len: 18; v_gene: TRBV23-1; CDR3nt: TGCGCCAGCAGTCAATTGGTCGAACAGGGGGCGGTGGCCTATGGCTACACCTTC; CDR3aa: CASSQLVEQGAVAYGYTF
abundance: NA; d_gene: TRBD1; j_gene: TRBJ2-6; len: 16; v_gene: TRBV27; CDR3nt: TGTGCCAGCAGCAGGGACAGGCACTCTGGGGCCAACGTCCTGACTTTC; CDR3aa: CASSRDRHSGANVLTF
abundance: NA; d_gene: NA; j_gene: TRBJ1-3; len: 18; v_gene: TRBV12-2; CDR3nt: TGTGCAAGTCGCTTAGCGCCCGGGACAGGGGGCTCTGGAAACACCATATATTTT; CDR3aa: CASRLAPGTGGSGNTIYF
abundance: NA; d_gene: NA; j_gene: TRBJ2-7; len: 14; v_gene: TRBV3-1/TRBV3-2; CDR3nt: TGTGCCAGCAGCCAGGAGGGGCCGATCGGTGAGCAGTACTTC; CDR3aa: CASSQEGPIGEQYF
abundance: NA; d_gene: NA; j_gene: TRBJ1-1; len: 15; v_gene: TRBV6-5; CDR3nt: TGTGCCAGCAACTCAGGGGCAGGGATGAACACTGAAGCTTTCTTT; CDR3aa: CASNSGAGMNTEAFF
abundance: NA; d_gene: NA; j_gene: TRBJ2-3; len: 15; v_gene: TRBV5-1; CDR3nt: TGCGCCAGCAGCTTGGAGGAGTTTAGCACAGATACGCAGTATTTT; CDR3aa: CASSLEEFSTDTQYF
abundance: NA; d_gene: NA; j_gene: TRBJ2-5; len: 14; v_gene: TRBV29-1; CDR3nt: TGCAGCGTTGATCGGGGTACCTCCCAAGAGACCCAGTACTTC; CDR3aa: CSVDRGTSQETQYF
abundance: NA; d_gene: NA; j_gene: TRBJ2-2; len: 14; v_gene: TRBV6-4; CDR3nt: TGTGCCAGCAGTGTCAACGGTCACACCGGGGAGCTGTTTTTT; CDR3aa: CASSVNGHTGELFF
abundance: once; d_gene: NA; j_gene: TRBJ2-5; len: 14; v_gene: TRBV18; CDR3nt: TGTGCCAGCTCACTGGGGCAGCTCCAAGAGACCCAGTACTTC; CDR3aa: CASSLGQLQETQYF
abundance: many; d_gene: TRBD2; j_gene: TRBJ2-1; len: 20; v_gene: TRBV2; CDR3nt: TGTGCCAGCAGTGAAGGTTTTCGGACTAGCGGGAAATACTCCTACAATGAGCAGTTCTTC; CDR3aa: CASSEGFRTSGKYSYNEQFF
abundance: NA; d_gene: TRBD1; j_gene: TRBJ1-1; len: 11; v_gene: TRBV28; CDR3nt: TGTGCCAGCAGCCCAGGGGGTGAAGCTTTCTTT; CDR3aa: CASSPGGEAFF
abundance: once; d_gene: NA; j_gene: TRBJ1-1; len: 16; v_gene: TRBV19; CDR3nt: TGTGCCAGTAGTATAACGCAGGGGCCCGCGAACACTGAAGCTTTCTTT; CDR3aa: CASSITQGPANTEAFF
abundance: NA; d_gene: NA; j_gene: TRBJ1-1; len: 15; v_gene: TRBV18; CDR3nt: TGTGCCAGCTCACCCCAGGCGGGGGCGCGTACTGAAGCTTTCTTT; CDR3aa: CASSPQAGARTEAFF
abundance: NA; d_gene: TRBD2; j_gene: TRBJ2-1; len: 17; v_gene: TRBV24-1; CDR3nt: TGTGCCACCAGTGAAAAGGGACTAGCGGGGAACTACAATGAGCAGTTCTTC; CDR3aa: CATSEKGLAGNYNEQFF
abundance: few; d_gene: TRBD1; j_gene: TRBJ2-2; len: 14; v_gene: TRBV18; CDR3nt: TGTGCCAGCTCACCACAGGGGGCAGGCGGGGAGCTGTTTTTT; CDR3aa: CASSPQGAGGELFF
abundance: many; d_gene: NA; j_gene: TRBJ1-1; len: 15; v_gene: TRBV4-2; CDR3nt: TGTGCCAGCAGCCAAGAGAGGAGTCTTGGCACTGAAGCTTTCTTT; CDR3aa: CASSQERSLGTEAFF
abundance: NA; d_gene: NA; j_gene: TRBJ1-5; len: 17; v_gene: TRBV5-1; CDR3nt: TGCGCCAGCAGCTTGGATCCAGGGGAGATAGGCAATCAGCCCCAGCATTTT; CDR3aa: CASSLDPGEIGNQPQHF
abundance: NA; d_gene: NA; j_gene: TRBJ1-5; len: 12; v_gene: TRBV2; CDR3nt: TGTGCCAGCAGTGAACAGGGGACGGCCCAGCATTTT; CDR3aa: CASSEQGTAQHF
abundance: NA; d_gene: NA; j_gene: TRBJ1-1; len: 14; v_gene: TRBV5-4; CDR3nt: TGTGCCAGCAGCTTGAGTGGGAGAAACACTGAAGCTTTCTTT; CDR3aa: CASSLSGRNTEAFF
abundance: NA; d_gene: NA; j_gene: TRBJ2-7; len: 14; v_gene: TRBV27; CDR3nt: TGTGCCAGCAAACTTAGCGGATCAAACTACGAGCAGTACTTC; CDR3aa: CASKLSGSNYEQYF
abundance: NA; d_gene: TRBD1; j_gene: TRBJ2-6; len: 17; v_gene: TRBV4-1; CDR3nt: TGCGCCAGCAGCCCCGGGACAGGGGGCGCTGGGGCCAACGTCCTGACTTTC; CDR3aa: CASSPGTGGAGANVLTF
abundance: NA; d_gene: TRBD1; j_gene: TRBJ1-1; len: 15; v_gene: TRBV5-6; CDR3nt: TGTGCCAGCAGCCCAACATTTAGACAGGGCTCTGAAGCTTTCTTT; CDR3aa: CASSPTFRQGSEAFF
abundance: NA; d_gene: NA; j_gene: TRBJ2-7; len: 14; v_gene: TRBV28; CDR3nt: TGTGCCAGCAGTGGGGCCACGTACAGATCCGAGCAGTACTTC; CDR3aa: CASSGATYRSEQYF
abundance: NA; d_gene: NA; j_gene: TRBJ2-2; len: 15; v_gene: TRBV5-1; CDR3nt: TGCGCCAGCAGCTTGGGAGCAGGAGGGGCCGGGGAGCTGTTTTTT; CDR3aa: CASSLGAGGAGELFF
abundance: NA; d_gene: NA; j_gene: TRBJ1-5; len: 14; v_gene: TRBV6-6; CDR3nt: TGTGCCAGCAGTTACCCGGCGGGGAATCAGCCCCAGCATTTT; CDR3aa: CASSYPAGNQPQHF
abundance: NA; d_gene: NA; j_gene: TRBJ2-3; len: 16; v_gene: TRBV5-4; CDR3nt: TGTGCCAGCAGCTTGGGAGGGCCTCAAGGCACAGATACGCAGTATTTT; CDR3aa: CASSLGGPQGTDTQYF
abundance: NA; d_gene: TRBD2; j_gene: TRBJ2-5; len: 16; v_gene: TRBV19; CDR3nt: TGTGCCAGTAGCCCCTCGACTAGCGGGTTAGGCGAGACCCAGTACTTC; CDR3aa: CASSPSTSGLGETQYF
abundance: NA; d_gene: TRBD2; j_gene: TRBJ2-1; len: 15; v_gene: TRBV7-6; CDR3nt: TGTGCCAGCAGCAATAGCGGGGGAAAATACAATGAGCAGTTCTTC; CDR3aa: CASSNSGGKYNEQFF
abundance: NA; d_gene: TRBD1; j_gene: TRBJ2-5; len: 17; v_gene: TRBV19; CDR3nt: TGTGCCAGTAGTATAGACTTGGGGACAGGGGTTCAAGAGACCCAGTACTTC; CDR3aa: CASSIDLGTGVQETQYF
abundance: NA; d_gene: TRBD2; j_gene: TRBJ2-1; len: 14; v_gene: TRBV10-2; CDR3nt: TGCGCCATCTCCAGGACTAGCGGGCTCTATGAGCAGTTCTTC; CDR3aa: CAISRTSGLYEQFF
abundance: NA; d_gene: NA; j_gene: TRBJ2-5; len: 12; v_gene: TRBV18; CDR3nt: TGTGCCAGCTCACAACTTCAAGAGACCCAGTACTTC; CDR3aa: CASSQLQETQYF
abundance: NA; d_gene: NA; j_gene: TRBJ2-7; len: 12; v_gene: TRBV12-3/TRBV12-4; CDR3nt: TGTGCCAGCAGCCAGGAGGGCTACGAGCAGTACTTC; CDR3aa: CASSQEGYEQYF
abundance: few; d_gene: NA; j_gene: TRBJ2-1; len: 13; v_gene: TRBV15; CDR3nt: TGTGCCACCAGCAGTCACAGGGTCGTTGAGCAGTTCTTC; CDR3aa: CATSSHRVVEQFF
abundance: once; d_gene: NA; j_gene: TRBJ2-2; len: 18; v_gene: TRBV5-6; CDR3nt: TGTGCCAGCAGCTTCGCATCGGGAGCCCGAAGAGGAACCGGGGAGCTGTTTTTT; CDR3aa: CASSFASGARRGTGELFF
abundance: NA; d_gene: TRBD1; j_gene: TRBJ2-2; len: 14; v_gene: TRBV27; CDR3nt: TGTGCCAGCAGTAAACAGGGGCGCACCGGGGAGCTGTTTTTT; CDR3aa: CASSKQGRTGELFF
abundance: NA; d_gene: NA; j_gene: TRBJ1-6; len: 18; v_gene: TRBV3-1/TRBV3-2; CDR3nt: TGTGCCAGCAGCCGCACCAATACAGGAACCCGGGACTCTTCACCCCTCCACTTT; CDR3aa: CASSRTNTGTRDSSPLHF
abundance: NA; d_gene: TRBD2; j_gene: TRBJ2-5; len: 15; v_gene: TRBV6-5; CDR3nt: TGTGCCAGCAGTTATAGCGGGGGGGCGGGTGAGACCCAGTACTTC; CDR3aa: CASSYSGGAGETQYF
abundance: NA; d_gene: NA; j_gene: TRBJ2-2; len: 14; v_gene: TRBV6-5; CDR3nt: TGTGCCAGCATCGACATAGGGGGCACCGGGGAGCTGTTTTTT; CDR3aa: CASIDIGGTGELFF
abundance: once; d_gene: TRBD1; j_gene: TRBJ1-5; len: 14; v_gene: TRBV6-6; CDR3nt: TGTGCCAGCAGTCGAGGACAGGAAAATCAGCCCCAGCATTTT; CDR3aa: CASSRGQENQPQHF
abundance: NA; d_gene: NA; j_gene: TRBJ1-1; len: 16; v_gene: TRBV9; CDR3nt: TGTGCCAGCAGCGTAGACCCAGGGAGGGAGAACACTGAAGCTTTCTTT; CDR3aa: CASSVDPGRENTEAFF